Listed below are T cell receptor beta chains from one sample, sequenced in a study of CD8 T cells in Susac syndrome. TCRdb reprocessed the immunoSEQ multiplex PCR reads with MiXCR, giving one entry per CDR3 protein. The data contain about 140,000 distinct CDR3 sequences, approximately 95% of them singletons. The source material was CD4+ T cells from PBMCs. The source of these receptors is a human donor with Susac syndrome. Both conserved end residues are part of each CDR3. A D gene is named only where the DNA matches it firmly. Expanded clones are given a class, and other clones once, few, many or no size at all.

D gene	V gene	J gene	clone size	CDR3 protein	CDR3 DNA
NA	TRBV20-1	TRBJ1-4	once	CSAIRTTSPQKLFF	TGCAGTGCCATAAGGACCACGTCCCCCCAAAAACTGTTTTTT
NA	TRBV3-1	TRBJ2-3	once	CASSQVGGGPDTQYF	TGTGCCAGCAGCCAAGTTGGCGGGGGCCCAGATACGCAGTATTTT
TRBD2	TRBV5-1	TRBJ2-3	NA	CASSFASGVLTDTQYF	TGCGCCAGCAGCTTCGCGAGCGGGGTACTGACAGATACGCAGTATTTT
NA	TRBV23-1	TRBJ1-1	NA	CASSQSGRGNTEAFF	TGCGCCAGCAGTCAATCGGGCAGGGGGAACACTGAAGCTTTCTTT
NA	TRBV19	TRBJ1-2	NA	CASSISRRLRTQGYTF	TGTGCCAGTAGTATTTCCAGGCGGCTACGGACCCAAGGCTACACCTTC
TRBD1	TRBV18	TRBJ2-5	NA	CASSLDRGYQETQYF	TGTGCCAGCTCACTAGACAGGGGATACCAAGAGACCCAGTACTTC
NA	TRBV5-1	TRBJ2-5	NA	CASSSTTYGVETQYF	TGCGCCAGCAGCTCCACGACCTATGGGGTGGAGACCCAGTACTTC
NA	TRBV6-2/TRBV6-3	TRBJ2-2	NA	CASTVIRDDTGELFF	TGTGCCAGCACCGTTATCAGGGACGACACCGGGGAGCTGTTTTTT
NA	TRBV10-3	TRBJ1-2	once	CAITGGLNYGYTF	TGTGCCATCACTGGCGGACTCAACTATGGCTACACCTTC
NA	TRBV30	TRBJ2-3	NA	CAWSASSIRTDTQYF	TGTGCCTGGAGTGCCTCTAGTATACGCACAGATACGCAGTATTTT
TRBD1	TRBV29-1	TRBJ2-2	NA	CSVEGQLGAGELFF	TGCAGCGTTGAGGGACAGCTTGGTGCCGGGGAGCTGTTTTTT
TRBD2	TRBV30	TRBJ2-1	NA	CARGAGYNEQFF	TGTGCCCGGGGAGCGGGGTACAATGAGCAGTTCTTC
NA	TRBV10-3	TRBJ2-6	NA	CAISELGRGSGANVLTF	TGTGCCATCAGTGAGTTGGGGCGGGGCTCTGGGGCCAACGTCCTGACTTTC
TRBD1	TRBV12-3/TRBV12-4	TRBJ1-6	NA	CASSLQDRGNSPLHF	TGTGCCAGCAGTCTCCAGGACAGGGGGAATTCACCCCTCCACTTT
TRBD2	TRBV5-1	TRBJ2-3	NA	CASSLASGGASDTQYF	TGCGCCAGCAGCTTGGCTAGCGGGGGGGCCAGCGATACGCAGTATTTT
NA	TRBV11-3	TRBJ2-3	NA	CASSFSQGNPADTQYF	TGTGCCAGCAGCTTCTCCCAGGGCAATCCCGCAGATACGCAGTATTTT
NA	TRBV3-1	TRBJ2-7	few	CASSQSIRGHEQYF	TGTGCCAGCAGCCAGTCAATCAGAGGCCACGAGCAGTACTTC
NA	TRBV6-2/TRBV6-3	TRBJ1-1	NA	CASSYIYPGTFERNSEAFF	TGTGCCAGCAGTTACATATATCCCGGGACCTTTGAGAGAAACTCTGAAGCTTTCTTT
TRBD1	TRBV11-2	TRBJ1-1	NA	CASSPQAGTGGARTEAFF	TGTGCCAGCAGCCCCCAGGCCGGGACAGGGGGCGCGCGAACTGAAGCTTTCTTT
TRBD2	TRBV20-1	TRBJ2-5	NA	CSARDPSGGETQYF	TGCAGTGCTAGAGATCCTAGCGGGGGTGAGACCCAGTACTTC
NA	TRBV27	TRBJ2-2	NA	CASRAGNTGELFF	TGTGCCAGCAGGGCGGGGAACACCGGGGAGCTGTTTTTT
NA	TRBV2	TRBJ1-4	NA	CASSGQSEKLFF	TGTGCCAGCAGTGGGCAATCTGAAAAACTGTTTTTT
NA	TRBV27	TRBJ2-1	NA	CASSLAENRYNEQFF	TGTGCCAGCAGTTTAGCGGAAAACCGTTACAATGAGCAGTTCTTC
NA	TRBV12-3/TRBV12-4	TRBJ1-2	NA	CASSFRAGLSGYTF	TGTGCCAGCAGTTTTCGTGCTGGGCTTAGTGGCTACACCTTC
NA	TRBV30	TRBJ1-2	NA	CAWSVQGTYGYTF	TGTGCCTGGAGTGTACAGGGCACCTATGGCTACACCTTC
NA	TRBV15	TRBJ1-6	NA	CATSRDSAWGSPLHF	TGTGCCACCAGCAGAGATAGCGCCTGGGGTTCACCCCTCCACTTT
NA	TRBV29-1	TRBJ1-2	NA	CSVVESRGYTF	TGCAGCGTTGTAGAGAGTCGGGGCTACACCTTC
NA	TRBV30	TRBJ1-5	NA	CAWKRRDTDNQPQHF	TGTGCCTGGAAGAGACGGGACACCGACAATCAGCCCCAGCATTTT
NA	TRBV6-5	TRBJ2-7	NA	CASSYASREPWTYEQYF	TGTGCCAGCAGTTACGCCTCCAGGGAGCCCTGGACCTACGAGCAGTACTTC
NA	TRBV7-3	TRBJ1-1	NA	CASSLGGRTEAFF	TGTGCCAGCAGCTTAGGGGGTCGGACTGAAGCTTTCTTT
NA	TRBV20-1	TRBJ2-5	NA	CSAPPASNF	TGCAGTGCCCCCCCAGCGAGTAACTTC
NA	TRBV29-1	TRBJ1-3	few	CSVVTDGNTIYF	TGCAGCGTTGTGACAGACGGAAACACCATATATTTT
NA	TRBV28	TRBJ1-1	NA	CATTSNTEAFF	TGTGCCACCACTTCTAACACTGAAGCTTTCTTT
NA	TRBV2	TRBJ1-3	NA	CASIQALSTGNTIYF	TGTGCCAGCATTCAGGCTTTATCGACTGGAAACACCATATATTTT
NA	TRBV3-1	TRBJ1-2	NA	CASSQGSVQGGRGYTF	TGTGCCAGCAGCCAAGGTTCGGTTCAGGGAGGTCGTGGCTACACCTTC
NA	TRBV24-1	TRBJ2-2	NA	CATSKNTGELFF	TGTGCCACCAGTAAGAACACCGGGGAGCTGTTTTTT
NA	TRBV29-1	TRBJ1-4	once	CSVEDQEKLFF	TGCAGCGTTGAAGATCAAGAAAAACTGTTTTTT
TRBD1	TRBV7-2	TRBJ1-1	NA	CASSLGQVAEAFF	TGTGCCAGCAGCTTGGGACAGGTCGCTGAAGCTTTCTTT
TRBD2	TRBV30	TRBJ2-1	NA	CAWSLGGGSVFF	TGTGCCTGGAGTCTAGGCGGGGGGTCGGTGTTCTTC
NA	TRBV6-5	TRBJ2-7	NA	CASRRRPGEQYF	TGTGCCAGCAGACGCAGACCTGGCGAGCAGTACTTC
NA	TRBV29-1	TRBJ2-7	once	CSVEESSYEQYF	TGCAGCGTTGAAGAGAGCTCCTACGAGCAGTACTTC
TRBD1	TRBV28	TRBJ2-7	NA	CASKGQVTYEQYF	TGTGCCAGCAAGGGACAGGTAACCTACGAGCAGTACTTC
TRBD2	TRBV7-9	TRBJ2-1	NA	CASSFRTSGRGYNEQFF	TGTGCCAGCAGCTTCCGGACTAGCGGGAGGGGCTACAATGAGCAGTTCTTC
TRBD1	TRBV7-7	TRBJ2-6	NA	CASGAFPGTGISGANVLTF	TGTGCTAGCGGCGCCTTCCCCGGGACAGGCATCTCTGGGGCCAACGTCCTGACTTTC
TRBD2	TRBV2	TRBJ2-7	NA	CASSDPGTTEYEQYF	TGTGCCAGCAGTGATCCCGGGACTACTGAGTACGAGCAGTACTTC
TRBD1	TRBV5-4	TRBJ2-5	NA	CASSFRTGRKETQYF	TGTGCCAGCAGCTTTCGGACAGGGAGGAAAGAGACCCAGTACTTC
NA	TRBV13	TRBJ1-6	NA	CASSPSRGWRNSPLHF	TGTGCCAGCAGCCCATCTCGGGGCTGGAGGAATTCACCCCTCCACTTT